Here is one T cell receptor (beta chain) with its context. The target antigen is unknown. The data were obtained in a study of T cell responses to AZD1222 COVID-19 vaccine. The data were produced by immunoSEQ multiplex PCR, yet TCRdb's version contains in-frame clones alone and is incomplete. The sample comprises about 110,000 clones, around 84% of which are singletons, and less than 3.5% rests with the top ten. Regarding the study as a whole: Donor demographics were predominantly white British with a female majority; clonal diversity may be underestimated.

Germline V lookup: CDR1 MNHEY, CDR2 SVGAGI. The V end was cut by 4 bases, the J end by 0 bases, with 10 bases between. The CDR3 covers 14 residues. J is TRBJ2-7 and V is TRBV6-5; no definite D call. This sequence was found in an adult in good health. The sample was peripheral blood, taken on day 0 of AZD1222 vaccination. CDR3 loop: CASSLSYSSYEQYF. In DNA form, the CDR3 reads TGTGCCAGCAGTTTGAGCTATAGCTCCTACGAGCAGTACTTC.